This passage covers 30 T cell receptor beta chains from one sample sequenced in a study of OX40 agonist ivuxolimab in advanced cancers. Only in-frame clones appear in the TCRdb table, and some are missing; sequencing was by immunoSEQ multiplex PCR. The repertoire consists of just under 85,000 clones, with over 65% occurring once and the leading ten covering approximately 2.6%. Sample: CD4+ or CD8+ T cells sorted from blood, taken in a trial of the OX40 agonist ivuxolimab. Every receptor here comes from an adult with an advanced solid tumor such as melanoma, head and neck, liver or kidney cancer.

V gene TRBV11-3 combines with J gene TRBJ1-4; a weak D match, TRBD1 (6 bases). Germline-derived CDR1 and CDR2 are SGHNT and YENEEA. This CDR3 spans 18 amino acids. V lost 5 bases to trimming and J lost 2 bases, with 21 bases between them. CDR3 in DNA: TGTGCCAGCAGCGGAGAGAATAAACAGGGAGGCACTAATGAAAAACTGTTTTTT. Encoded protein: CASSGENKQGGTNEKLFF.

The chain links TRBV6-1 to TRBJ1-5, with TRBD1 as a possible D gene (6 bases). Between the trimmed V and J ends, which lost 6 bases and 2 bases, there was a span of 14 bases. CDR3 size: 15 residues. The germline gives CDR1 MNHNS, CDR2 SASEGT. The CDR3, as DNA: TGTGCCAGCAGCCCCCAACGACAGGGCAATCAGCCCCAGCATTTT. Translated, it gives CASSPQRQGNQPQHF.

The chain is built from TRBV6-1 and TRBJ1-5, with a tentative D call TRBD1 (6 bases). This CDR3 has 15 residues. Trimming removed 6 bases at V and 5 bases at J, with 17 bases between. Germline-derived CDR1 and CDR2 are MNHNS and SASEGT. The CDR3 coding sequence is TGTGCCAGCAGCGGCGGGGGGCTAGTGGATCAGCCCCAGCATTTT. It encodes CASSGGGLVDQPQHF.

The chain couples TRBV7-9 to TRBJ1-4; D gene ambiguous. Germline lookup yields CDR1 SEHNR and CDR2 FQNEAQ (reference sequence). The CDR3 loop spans 12 amino acids. V shed 10 bases and J shed 8 bases, with 14 bases lying between them. The CDR3 region is CATTDYLEKLFF. The CDR3 bases are TGTGCCACTACGGACTACCTCGAAAAACTGTTTTTT.

This chain joins TRBV7-2 and TRBJ2-7; TRBD1 is a possible D gene (5 bases). Between the trimmed V and J ends, which lost 5 bases and 3 bases, there was a span of 11 bases. Germline assignment: CDR1 SGHTA and CDR2 FQGNSA. The CDR3 length is 13 residues. In DNA form, the CDR3 reads TGTGCCAGCAGCATTGACAGCTACTACGAGCAGTACGTC. Amino acid sequence: CASSIDSYYEQYV.

This clone was seen only a few times. CDR3 nucleotide sequence: TGTGCCAGTAAAGGGGCAGGGGAGGAGACCCAGTACTTC. It translates to CASKGAGEETQYF. The V and J genes are TRBV19 and TRBJ2-5, with D perhaps TRBD1 (6 bases). Germline CDR1 is LNHDA and CDR2 is SQIVND (reference sequence). CDR3 size: 13 residues. Trimming left V 7 bases short and J 5 bases short, with 14 bases between.

This chain uses TRBV19 with TRBJ2-7, with D possibly TRBD1 on 6 matching bases. Germline V gene sequence: CDR1 LNHDA, CDR2 SQIVND (reference sequence). The V and J ends lost 3 bases and 5 bases respectively, with 23 bases between them. CDR3 size: 17 residues. As DNA, the CDR3 is TGTGCCAGTAGTATTTGCCTCTTATGGGACACAACGAACGAGCAGTACGTC. Protein: CASSICLLWDTTNEQYV.

The CDR3 spells CASSSSWASGVQETQYF. CDR3 in DNA: TGTGCCAGCAGCTCGTCCTGGGCTAGCGGGGTACAAGAGACCCAGTACTTC. This rearrangement joins TRBV7-9 to TRBJ2-5; 9 bases are shared with TRBD2. This CDR3 region has 17 residues. Germline CDR1 SEHNR, CDR2 FQNEAQ (reference sequence). With 4 bases clipped from V and 2 bases from J, the junction kept 11 bases outside the gene matches.

This clone was observed a few times. The chain links TRBV7-2 to TRBJ2-7; the D gene could be TRBD1 or TRBD2 (5 bases each). This CDR3 is 15 amino acids long. CDR1 is SGHTA, CDR2 FQGNSA, per germline. Deletions cut 3 bases from V and 5 bases from J, with 17 bases between. The CDR3 sequence is CASSFVPGPWNEQYF. CDR3 DNA: TGTGCCAGCAGCTTCGTACCGGGGCCGTGGAACGAGCAGTACTTC.

The chain combines TRBV4-3 with TRBJ2-7; 9 nucleotides agree with TRBD1. Germline V gene data show CDR1 as LGHNA and CDR2 as YSLEER. The length of the CDR3 is 15 residues. With 3 bases clipped from V and 4 bases from J, the junction kept 7 bases outside the gene matches. For the CDR3, the DNA is TGCGCCAGCAGCCAGGAGACAGGGGGGGTGTACGAGCAGTACTTC. Translating gives CASSQETGGVYEQYF.

This chain links TRBV4-2 with TRBJ2-7; D is unresolved. The germline V gene has CDR1 LGHNA and CDR2 YNFKEQ. V was trimmed by 0 bases and J by 2 bases, leaving 8 bases between them. The CDR3 has 14 residues. CDR3 sequence: CASSQERLAYEQYF. The CDR3 DNA sequence: TGTGCCAGCAGCCAAGAAAGGCTGGCCTACGAGCAGTACTTC.

The genes are TRBV7-3 and TRBJ2-3; D is perhaps TRBD2 (6 bases). The CDR3 consists of 13 residues. Trimming shortened V by 6 bases and J by 6 bases, and 13 bases separated the two germline ends. Per germline, CDR1 SGHTA and CDR2 FQGTGA. CDR3 bases: TGTGCCAGCAGACCGAGCGGGTCGGATACGCAGTATTTT. As protein: CASRPSGSDTQYF.

This clone has just a few counts. The chain employs TRBV4-2 and TRBJ2-7; D remains ambiguous. Germline V gene lookup returns CDR1 LGHNA and CDR2 YNFKEQ. This CDR3 is 15 amino acids long. The V and J ends lost 4 bases and 3 bases respectively, with 16 bases between them. The CDR3 protein is CASSPSRILSYEQYF. The DNA for the CDR3 is TGTGCCAGCAGCCCCTCCAGAATCTTAAGCTACGAGCAGTACTTC.

The gene calls are TRBV19 and TRBJ2-1; 7 nucleotides align to TRBD1. Germline V gives CDR1 LNHDA, CDR2 SQIVND (reference sequence). J was trimmed by 10 bases and V by 4 bases; bases with no gene match: 10. The CDR3 runs to 14 residues. The CDR3 DNA reads TGTGCCAGTAGTAGTACAGGGGACCATGTGGAGCAGTTCTTC. It specifies CASSSTGDHVEQFF.

The chain's CDR3 is CATSGRGGNTDTQYF. The CDR3 DNA reads as TGTGCCACCTCGGGGCGCGGGGGAAACACAGATACGCAGTATTTT. The gene calls are TRBV28 and TRBJ2-3, with 7 bases lining up with TRBD2. Trimming cost V 10 bases and J 2 bases; bases outside gene matches: 12. The CDR3 extends over 15 amino acids. CDR1 and CDR2 from the germline V gene are MDHEN and SYDVKM.

This chain joins TRBV12-5 and TRBJ2-1, with no clear D. V dropped 4 bases and J dropped 5 bases, with 3 bases sitting between them. CDR3 length: 11 amino acids. Germline assignment: CDR1 LGHNT and CDR2 FRNRAP. The CDR3 DNA reads TGTGCTAGTGGTTCAGACAATGAGCAGTTCTTC. The encoded protein is CASGSDNEQFF.

The chain links TRBV11-2 to TRBJ2-2, with D uncertain. CDR3 size: 12 residues. Germline CDR1 and CDR2: SGHAT and FQNNGV. Between the trimmed V and J ends, which lost 3 bases and 3 bases, there was a span of 2 bases. The CDR3: CASSFYTGELFF. CDR3 nucleotides: TGTGCCAGCAGCTTTTACACCGGGGAGCTGTTTTTT.

The J gene is TRBJ2-2, the V gene TRBV5-5; TRBD1 matches at 8 bases. This CDR3 region has 15 residues. Trimming took 2 bases from V and 4 from J; bases not matched to a gene: 4. The germline CDR1 and CDR2 sequences are SGHKS and YYEKEE (reference sequence). CDR3 loop: CASSLGQGGTGELFF. CDR3 DNA: TGTGCCAGCAGCTTAGGACAGGGAGGCACCGGGGAGCTGTTTTTT.

The chain joins TRBV18 to TRBJ1-5; TRBD1 agrees at 7 bases. This CDR3 region has 17 residues. Germline CDR1 and CDR2: KGHSH and LQKENI. The ends lost 1 base at V and 0 bases at J; junction bases unmatched: 6. The CDR3 sequence is CASSPQGTVYSNQPQHF. CDR3 in DNA: TGTGCCAGCTCACCACAGGGGACAGTTTATAGCAATCAGCCCCAGCATTTT.

The chain uses TRBV28 and TRBJ1-1, with D possibly matching TRBD1 (6 bases). The CDR3 extends over 13 amino acids. V shed 6 bases and J shed 4 bases, with 12 bases lying between them. Germline loops: CDR1 MDHEN, CDR2 SYDVKM. The CDR3 spells CASRRRGGTEAFF. In DNA form, the CDR3 reads TGTGCCAGCAGGAGAAGAGGGGGCACTGAAGCTTTCTTT.

The V and J genes are TRBV28 and TRBJ2-5; 7 bases match TRBD1. Germline V CDR1 and CDR2: MDHEN, SYDVKM. With V trimmed by 3 bases and J by 0 bases, 4 bases remained unmatched. CDR3 length: 15 amino acids. DNA for the CDR3: TGTGCCAGCAGTTTGGGACAGCCATACCAAGAGACCCAGTACTTC. This translates into CASSLGQPYQETQYF.

The chain employs TRBV4-3 and TRBJ1-2; perhaps TRBD1 as D (5 bases). The ends were cut back, 0 bases at V and 6 bases at J, with 14 bases in the middle. Germline V lookup: CDR1 LGHNA, CDR2 YSLEER. This CDR3 spans 15 amino acids. The CDR3 protein is CASSQDQGPKDGYTF. The CDR3 nucleotides read TGCGCCAGCAGCCAAGACCAGGGACCGAAGGATGGCTACACCTTC.

The V gene is TRBV5-6, the J gene TRBJ2-5; 7 positions match TRBD1. This CDR3 region has 15 residues. The junction had 5 bases not matched to a gene; V was cut back by 2 bases and J by 1 base. Germline assignment: CDR1 SGHDT and CDR2 YYEEEE. The CDR3 nucleotides read TGTGCCAGCAGCTTCGGACACAGGGGCCAAGAGACCCAGTACTTC. Its protein product is CASSFGHRGQETQYF.

V gene TRBV7-3 combines with J gene TRBJ1-1; D unclear. Trimming shortened V by 4 bases and J by 7 bases, and 13 bases separated the two germline ends. Germline-derived CDR1 and CDR2 are SGHTA and FQGTGA. The CDR3 is 13 residues long. CDR3 protein: CASSSRASGEAFF. DNA for the CDR3: TGTGCCAGCAGCTCTCGGGCCTCTGGTGAAGCTTTCTTT.

The V call is TRBV6-5, the J call TRBJ1-4; TRBD1 matches 8 bases. The V segment lost 0 bases and the J segment 5 bases; nucleotides outside the gene matches: 2. The CDR3 is 15 residues long. Per the germline V gene, CDR1 is MNHEY and CDR2 is SVGAGI. The CDR3 is CASSYSRTGNEKLFF. In nucleotides, the CDR3 is TGTGCCAGCAGTTACTCCAGGACAGGGAATGAAAAACTGTTTTTT.

This chain links TRBV6-6 with TRBJ2-3; D is possibly TRBD1 (6 bases). This CDR3 contains 15 residues. Trimming removed 2 bases from V and 3 bases from J, with 12 bases in between. The germline CDR1 and CDR2 sequences are MNHNY and SVGAGI (reference sequence). CDR3 sequence reads: CASSYRAQGTDTQYF. CDR3 sequence (DNA): TGTGCCAGCAGTTACAGGGCCCAGGGGACAGATACGCAGTATTTT.

The CDR3 loop is CASSPKQGHLHTDTQYF. The CDR3 region has the DNA TGTGCCAGCTCACCCAAACAGGGGCACCTCCACACAGATACGCAGTATTTT. The J gene is TRBJ2-3, the V gene TRBV18; 7 bases fit TRBD1. This CDR3 has 17 residues. With V trimmed by 3 bases and J by 2 bases, 11 bases remained unmatched. The germline V gene encodes CDR1 KGHSH and CDR2 LQKENI.

V and J are TRBV29-1 and TRBJ2-7, with D maybe TRBD1 (5 bases). Germline loops: CDR1 SQVTM, CDR2 ANQGSEA. The length of the CDR3 is 10 residues. V lost 6 bases, J lost 6 bases, and 9 bases lay in between. The chain's CDR3 is CSVRVSEQYF. DNA of the CDR3: TGCAGCGTCAGGGTCAGCGAGCAGTACTTC.

This chain connects TRBV4-1 to TRBJ1-6; D ambiguous. Trimming took off 5 bases at V and 5 bases at J, with 13 bases between the two ends. CDR1 is MGHRA, CDR2 YSYEKL, per germline. The CDR3 sequence is 15 residues long. As DNA, the CDR3 is TGCGCCAGCAGCAGGCCTACCTATAATAATTCACCCCTCCACTTT. Translation: CASSRPTYNNSPLHF.

V usage is TRBV2 and J usage is TRBJ2-1; 13 bases match TRBD2. There are 14 residues in the CDR3. V gave up 6 bases and J gave up 7 bases; unmatched junction bases: 3. CDR1 is SNHLY and CDR2 is FYNNEI in the germline V gene. Here the CDR3 reads CASRGLAGPNEQFF. In DNA form, the CDR3 reads TGTGCCAGCAGGGGACTAGCGGGGCCAAATGAGCAGTTCTTC.